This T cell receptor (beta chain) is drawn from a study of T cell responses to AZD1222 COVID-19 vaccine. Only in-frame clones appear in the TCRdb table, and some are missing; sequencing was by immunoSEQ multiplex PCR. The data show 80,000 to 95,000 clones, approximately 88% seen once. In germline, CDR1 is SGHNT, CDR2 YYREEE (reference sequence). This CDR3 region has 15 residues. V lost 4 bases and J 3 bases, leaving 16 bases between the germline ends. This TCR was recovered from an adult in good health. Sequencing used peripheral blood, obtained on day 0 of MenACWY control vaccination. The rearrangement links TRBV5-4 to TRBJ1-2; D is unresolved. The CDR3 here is CASSPGPNRDYGYTF. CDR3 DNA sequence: TGTGCCAGCAGCCCCGGACCTAATCGCGACTATGGCTACACCTTC. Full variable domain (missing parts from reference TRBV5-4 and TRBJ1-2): ETGVTQSPTHLIKTRGQQVTLRCSSQSGHNTVSWYQQALGQGPQFIFQYYREEENGRGNFPPRFSGLQFPNYSSELNVNALELDDSALYLCASSPGPNRDYGYTFGSGTRLTVV.